Shown below are 20 T cell receptor beta chains from a single sample sequenced in a study of blood T cell repertoires in COVID-19. The repertoire was sequenced with immunoSEQ multiplex PCR; TCRdb's copy has only in-frame clones and lacks some. The sample holds 170,000 or so clones, 80% to 90% seen once. The material sequenced was PBMCs or T cells enriched from blood (not recorded which). The origin of the receptors is a woman aged 18-29 years who had recovered from COVID-19.

The chain recombines TRBV7-8 with TRBJ2-1; 8 bases are a match to TRBD2. Germline V lookup: CDR1 SGHVS, CDR2 FQNEAQ. The CDR3 length is 18 residues. V gave up 1 base and J gave up 9 bases; unmatched junction bases: 17. The chain's CDR3 is CASSLVRFVSGSKAEQFF. DNA of the CDR3: TGTGCCAGCAGCTTAGTGAGGTTTGTGAGCGGGAGTAAGGCTGAGCAGTTCTTC.

In DNA form, the CDR3 reads TGTGCCAGCAGCCAAGATCCTAGCACAGATACGCAGTATTTT. Protein product: CASSQDPSTDTQYF. The V and J genes are TRBV4-2 and TRBJ2-3; D ambiguous. This CDR3 region has 14 residues. CDR1 is LGHNA, CDR2 YNFKEQ, per germline. Trimming took off 0 bases at V and 0 bases at J, with 4 bases between the two ends.

In its sample, this clone was seen a few times. V gene TRBV27 combines with J gene TRBJ1-2; 9 bases match TRBD1. V lost 5 bases and J lost 4; bases outside the gene matches: 5. Germline CDR1 MNHEY, CDR2 SMNVEV (reference sequence). The CDR3 has 14 residues. In DNA, the CDR3 is TGTGCCAGCAGTCCGGGACAGGGTGCCTATGGCTACACCTTC. Its protein product is CASSPGQGAYGYTF.

The V and J genes are TRBV6-5 and TRBJ2-1; the match to TRBD2 covers 8 bases. V gave up 7 bases and J gave up 3 bases; unmatched junction bases: 5. Germline V gives CDR1 MNHEY, CDR2 SVGAGI. There are 14 residues in the CDR3. Here the CDR3 reads CASIRAGVYNEQFF. CDR3 in DNA: TGTGCCAGCATTCGAGCGGGAGTCTACAATGAGCAGTTCTTC.

For this clone: The identical CDR3 is also encoded by other nucleotide sequences in the sample. The CDR3, as DNA: TGTGCCAGCAGTTTATCTAGGGGTACTGAAGCTTTCTTT. Protein product: CASSLSRGTEAFF. The chain is built from TRBV27 and TRBJ1-1; D might be TRBD1 (5 bases). The CDR3 has 13 residues. Germline CDR1 MNHEY, CDR2 SMNVEV (reference sequence). Trimming took 0 bases from V and 5 from J, leaving 7 bases between them.

Note on this clone: Other DNA sequences from this sample encode an identical CDR3 as well. The chain carries TRBV30 and TRBJ2-2; perhaps TRBD2 as D (6 bases). This CDR3 comprises 13 residues. Germline V CDR1 and CDR2: GTSNPN, SVGIG (reference sequence). V was shortened by 2 bases and J by 3 bases, with 7 bases between the two germline ends. The DNA of the CDR3 is TGTGCCTGGAGTTCGGGGGACACCGGGGAGCTGTTTTTT. Its translation is CAWSSGDTGELFF.

The chain couples TRBV20-1 to TRBJ2-1; 13 bases map to TRBD2. CDR1 and CDR2 (germline): DFQATT, SNEGSKA (reference sequence). The CDR3 loop spans 18 amino acids. J was trimmed by 5 bases and V by 3 bases; bases with no gene match: 13. The CDR3 sequence is CSASGWGLAGSRDNEQFF. CDR3 in DNA: TGCAGTGCTAGTGGTTGGGGACTAGCGGGATCAAGGGACAATGAGCAGTTCTTC.

This clone showed up just once. This chain connects TRBV7-2 to TRBJ2-5; 9 nucleotides match TRBD2. Per the germline V gene, CDR1 is SGHTA and CDR2 is FQGNSA. J lost 5 bases, V lost 1 base, and 11 bases had no gene match. This CDR3 contains 17 residues. The CDR3 here is CASSLGRWAGGSETQYF. CDR3 coding DNA: TGTGCCAGCAGCTTAGGCCGTTGGGCGGGAGGGAGTGAGACCCAGTACTTC.

This chain connects TRBV7-9 to TRBJ1-5, with 7 positions matching TRBD1. This CDR3 is 14 amino acids long. The germline CDR1 and CDR2 sequences are SEHNR and FQNEAQ (reference sequence). The V segment lost 5 bases and the J segment 2 bases; nucleotides outside the gene matches: 3. The CDR3 loop reads CASSHDRGNQPQHF. The DNA of the CDR3 is TGTGCCAGCAGCCACGACAGGGGCAATCAGCCCCAGCATTTT.

The V gene is TRBV28, the J gene TRBJ1-2, with D perhaps TRBD1 (5 bases). The germline gives CDR1 MDHEN, CDR2 SYDVKM. V was cut by 7 bases and J by 5 bases, with 14 bases left in between. The CDR3 runs to 13 residues. CDR3 in amino acids: CASTRGAGYGYTF. For the CDR3, the DNA is TGTGCCAGCACCAGAGGGGCGGGGTATGGCTACACCTTC.

J is TRBJ1-2 and V is TRBV18; D remains ambiguous. CDR1 is KGHSH and CDR2 is LQKENI in the germline V gene. Trimming took off 3 bases at V and 5 bases at J, with 13 bases between the two ends. The CDR3 extends over 14 amino acids. The CDR3 spells CASSPSGNPYGYTF. Written as DNA, the CDR3 is TGTGCCAGCTCACCGTCCGGGAACCCATATGGCTACACCTTC.

The rearrangement links TRBV7-9 to TRBJ1-1; no firm D call. The CDR3 covers 14 residues. Trimming stripped 3 bases from V and 1 base from J, with 9 bases between. Germline V lookup: CDR1 SEHNR, CDR2 FQNEAQ (reference sequence). CDR3 DNA sequence: TGTGCCAGCAGCTTGCTGACTCGGAACACTGAAGCTTTCTTT. This codes for CASSLLTRNTEAFF.

The chain couples TRBV4-3 to TRBJ2-3, with 10 bases fitting TRBD2. With 2 bases clipped from V and 5 bases from J, the junction kept 7 bases outside the gene matches. Germline lookup yields CDR1 LGHNA and CDR2 YSLEER. This CDR3 is built from 16 residues. In nucleotides, the CDR3 is TGCGCCAGCAGCCAAACAAGCGGGGGGGCGGAAGATACGCAGTATTTT. Amino acids: CASSQTSGGAEDTQYF.

DNA of the CDR3: TGTGCCAGCAGCCCCAGGACAGGGTTCGCCGGGGAGCTGTTTTTT. Translated, it gives CASSPRTGFAGELFF. V is TRBV28 and J is TRBJ2-2, with 8 positions matching TRBD1. Trimming at V came to 6 bases and at J to 6 bases, leaving 9 bases not matched to a gene. This CDR3 is built from 15 residues. CDR1 and CDR2 (germline): MDHEN, SYDVKM.

J is TRBJ2-7 and V is TRBV29-1; D perhaps matches TRBD1 (6 bases). This CDR3 is 13 amino acids long. Germline CDR1 reads SQVTM; CDR2 reads ANQGSEA. V shed 4 bases and J shed 3 bases, with 13 bases lying between them. For the CDR3, the DNA is TGCAGCGTTGCCCGGGACACCAACTACGAGCAGTACTTC. Encoded protein: CSVARDTNYEQYF.

The CDR3 sequence: CASSLGQAVVVRSGYTF. The CDR3 nucleotides read TGTGCCAGCAGCTTGGGGCAGGCAGTGGTAGTCCGCAGCGGCTACACCTTC. V gene TRBV5-4 combines with J gene TRBJ1-2, with D unclear. The germline V gene has CDR1 SGHNT and CDR2 YYREEE (reference sequence). With 0 bases removed from V and 8 bases from J, the gap between germline ends came to 23 bases. The length of the CDR3 is 17 residues.

The rearrangement joins TRBV5-1 to TRBJ2-3; TRBD1 matches at 8 bases. CDR3 length: 15 amino acids. The V gene end was trimmed by 4 bases and the J gene end by 2 bases; junction bases not matched to a gene: 6. CDR1 SGHRS and CDR2 YFSETQ come from the germline V gene. CDR3 nucleotide sequence: TGCGCCAGCAGCCCGGGACAGGAGTTCACAGATACGCAGTATTTT. Translation: CASSPGQEFTDTQYF.

This rearrangement joins TRBV6-5 to TRBJ1-6; 9 bases are shared with TRBD1. V shed 6 bases, J shed 8 bases, and the junction held 5 bases outside the gene matches. In germline, CDR1 is MNHEY, CDR2 SVGAGI. This CDR3 region has 14 residues. The DNA for the CDR3 is TGTGCCAGCAGAAGGGGACAGGGTGATTCACCCCTCCACTTT. This sequence encodes CASRRGQGDSPLHF.

The CDR3 DNA sequence: TGTGCCAGCAGCTTGGGGACAGTAGGCAATGAAAAACTGTTTTTT. This sequence encodes CASSLGTVGNEKLFF. The chain employs TRBV5-5 and TRBJ1-4, with a weak D call TRBD1 (6 bases). Germline V gives CDR1 SGHKS, CDR2 YYEKEE (reference sequence). CDR3 length equals 15 residues. Trimming removed 0 bases at V and 5 bases at J, with 11 bases between.

V is TRBV11-2 and J is TRBJ2-3; D is uncertain. V was cut by 7 bases and J by 0 bases, with 11 bases left in between. The CDR3 is 14 amino acids. Germline loops: CDR1 SGHAT, CDR2 FQNNGV. In DNA, the CDR3 is TGTGCCAGCACCCTTATGCAGAGCACAGATACGCAGTATTTT. Protein product: CASTLMQSTDTQYF.